This T cell receptor beta chain was captured by sequencing in a study of CD8+CD57+ T cells in acquired aplastic anemia (dated by TCRdb to between 2017 and 2018). Some background on the complete study: A mean of approximately 3 ug of DNA, ranging from roughly 0.19 to 27.4 ug, was extracted from sorted CD4+ and CD8+ cells. A CD8+CD57+ expansion meant a frequency higher than the mean frequency seen in healthy subjects.

TCR beta VDJ combination and CDR3 sequence profiling used genomic DNA as the template. An Illumina HiSeq 2000 was used for TCR repertoire sequencing. The paper's data handling went like this. Repertoires were assessed using TRBV/TRBJ rearrangement plots, CDR3 size and DJ length profiles, and Simpson's diversity index. The most abundant DNA sequence in the deep sequencing data was taken as the immunodominant clone. CDR3 amino acid sequences were screened for sharing across subjects and compared with published repertoires and the VDJdb database. The raw public data were reprocessed by TCRdb itself: fastp quality trimming at Q25, MiXCR clonotype calling, in-frame beta chains only. Each CDR3 protein gets just one entry, which takes the most common genes and DNA from the rows behind it. TCRdb, rather than the study authors, made the V and J calls. In all, the sample holds about 190,000 distinct CDR3 sequences, and just under 50% of those were seen once. Around 9.7% of the sample is in the top ten clones.

Patients chosen for sequencing had shown expansion of CD8+CD57+ cells by flow cytometry. Severe acquired aplastic anemia was diagnosed in all patients according to International Study of Aplastic Anemia and Agranulocytosis and Camitta criteria. At the time blood was sampled, none of the patients had received any therapy. In the study, sorted CD4+ and CD8+ blood T cells from patients with severe aplastic anemia and from healthy subjects underwent deep sequencing of TCR repertoires. Patients were enrolled under clinicaltrials.gov protocols 00001620, 01623167, 00001397, 00071045, 00081523 and 00961064 in the USA. Ficoll-Paque density gradient centrifugation was used to isolate peripheral blood mononuclear cells. Before DNA was extracted, CD4+ and CD8+ T cells were sorted using either FACS or magnetic beads. Results the study describes overall, beyond this receptor: CD8+ Simpson's diversity did not differ significantly between patients and healthy controls (P=0.060). Roughly 29 CD8+ CDR3 sequences were found in both patients and controls but appeared to be highly expressed in patients and within the immunodominant clones of the patients.

This clonotype was counted at least ten times. Its antigen is not yet known. The record has no base qualities; no much larger clone is one base away. Sequences ENHRY (CDR1) and SYGVKD (CDR2) are obtained from the germline V gene. The CDR3 measures 14 amino acids from cysteine to phenylalanine. Kept here is only the CDR3 DNA, which spans 42 bases and is read in frame from base 1. Relative to germline, V is 10 bases shorter and J is 1 base shorter, with 15 bases between their ends. Sequencing was carried out using sorted CD4+, CD8+, or CD8+CD57+ T cells (not recorded which) from PBMCs. The TCR originated in a human donor with aplastic anemia. The chain was built from TRBV10-3 and TRBJ2-3; the D gene remains uncertain. The DNA is TGTGCCACGAGGACCATATGGGGCACAGATACGCAGTATTTT. This sequence encodes CATRTIWGTDTQYF.